The rows below give T cell receptor beta chains drawn from one sample of a study of CD8 T cells in ankylosing spondylitis. MiXCR, applied by TCRdb to the 5' RACE reads, yields one record per CDR3 protein. The data contain around 330,000 distinct CDR3 sequences, 9.5% to 13% of them singletons. Input material: blood, either unsorted or a sorted T cell fraction (not recorded which). Receptor source: a female donor with ankylosing spondylitis or in good health (not recorded which). Both conserved end residues are part of each CDR3. The D gene is left open where the match is weak. Some rows have no size entry. The others give once, few or many, or a class for an expanded clone.

V gene: TRBV20-1
clone size: many
J gene: TRBJ2-7
D gene: TRBD1
CDR3 DNA: TGCAGTCCGTATTCCGGGACAGGAGTCTCCTACGAGCAGTACTTC
CDR3 protein: CSPYSGTGVSYEQYF

V gene: TRBV27
clone size: few
J gene: TRBJ1-1
D gene: TRBD1
CDR3 DNA: TGTGCCAGCACCAAGTCGAACAGGGGTAGCACTGAAGCTTTCTTT
CDR3 protein: CASTKSNRGSTEAFF

V gene: TRBV20-1
clone size: .
J gene: TRBJ1-5
D gene: .
CDR3 DNA: TGCAGTGCTAGAGATTGGCAGAGCAATCAGCCCCAGCATTTT
CDR3 protein: CSARDWQSNQPQHF

V gene: TRBV6-5
clone size: many
J gene: TRBJ2-1
D gene: TRBD1
CDR3 DNA: TGTGCCAGCAGTTACTCGGGCAGGGGGCCCAATGAGCAGTTCTTC
CDR3 protein: CASSYSGRGPNEQFF

V gene: TRBV28
clone size: many
J gene: TRBJ1-1
D gene: .
CDR3 DNA: TGTGCCAGCAGGCCGAGACACCCGACTGAAGCTTTCTTT
CDR3 protein: CASRPRHPTEAFF

V gene: TRBV5-1
clone size: many
J gene: TRBJ1-4
D gene: .
CDR3 DNA: TGCGCCAGCAGCCGAGCCCCCGGGTACGAAAAACTGTTTTTT
CDR3 protein: CASSRAPGYEKLFF

V gene: TRBV10-3
clone size: few
J gene: TRBJ2-5
D gene: TRBD2
CDR3 DNA: TGTGCCATCAGGGGGACTAGCGGGGGACGGGGAGAGACCCAGTACTTC
CDR3 protein: CAIRGTSGGRGETQYF

V gene: TRBV15
clone size: many
J gene: TRBJ1-6
D gene: TRBD1
CDR3 DNA: TGTGCCACGGCAAGGGGGCGAAATTCACCCCTCCACTTT
CDR3 protein: CATARGRNSPLHF

V gene: TRBV12-3/TRBV12-4
clone size: few
J gene: TRBJ1-2
D gene: .
CDR3 DNA: TGTGCCAGCAGTTTTGGTCAGGGAGGGGGTGAGATTGGCTATGGCTACACCTTC
CDR3 protein: CASSFGQGGGEIGYGYTF

V gene: TRBV7-9
clone size: .
J gene: TRBJ2-1
D gene: .
CDR3 DNA: TGTGCCAGCAGCTTGTCTACCTCTAGAAATGAGCAGTTCTTC
CDR3 protein: CASSLSTSRNEQFF

V gene: TRBV7-2
clone size: .
J gene: TRBJ2-3
D gene: TRBD2
CDR3 DNA: TGTGCCACCAGGCTAGCGGGGGGGCCTCAAGATACGCAGTATTTT
CDR3 protein: CATRLAGGPQDTQYF

V gene: TRBV16
clone size: .
J gene: TRBJ2-1
D gene: TRBD2
CDR3 DNA: TGTGCCAGCAGCCCACGGGGGGGCCGCAGCAATGAGCAGTTCTTC
CDR3 protein: CASSPRGGRSNEQFF

V gene: TRBV4-3
clone size: many
J gene: TRBJ2-2
D gene: TRBD2
CDR3 DNA: TGCGCCAGCAGCCAAGTCTTGGCGGGACTAGCGGACGGGGAGCTGTTTTTT
CDR3 protein: CASSQVLAGLADGELFF

V gene: TRBV10-3
clone size: few
J gene: TRBJ2-1
D gene: TRBD2
CDR3 DNA: TGTGCCATCAGTGACCAAACACCGGGACTAGAGAGGGGGCAGTTCTTC
CDR3 protein: CAISDQTPGLERGQFF

V gene: TRBV27
clone size: many
J gene: TRBJ2-7
D gene: TRBD2
CDR3 DNA: TGTGCCAGCAGACGGACTAGCGGGAGTGGTTTTTACGAGCAGTACTTC
CDR3 protein: CASRRTSGSGFYEQYF

V gene: TRBV10-3
clone size: many
J gene: TRBJ1-5
D gene: .
CDR3 DNA: TGTGCCATCAGTCAAGACAGCACCAATCAGCCCCAGCATTTT
CDR3 protein: CAISQDSTNQPQHF

V gene: TRBV12-3/TRBV12-4
clone size: many
J gene: TRBJ1-5
D gene: .
CDR3 DNA: TGTGCCAGCAGACAGGGCGCGGCCTGGCCCCAGCATTTT
CDR3 protein: CASRQGAAWPQHF

V gene: TRBV12-3/TRBV12-4
clone size: many
J gene: TRBJ1-2
D gene: .
CDR3 DNA: TGTGCCAGCAACCTAAATGGACAGCCTAGCACCTTC
CDR3 protein: CASNLNGQPSTF

V gene: TRBV7-3
clone size: many
J gene: TRBJ2-3
D gene: .
CDR3 DNA: TGTGCCAGCAGCTTAAACCGGGGAAGCACAGATACGCAGTATTTT
CDR3 protein: CASSLNRGSTDTQYF

V gene: TRBV27
clone size: few
J gene: TRBJ1-5
D gene: .
CDR3 DNA: TGTGCCAGCAGGCCACGGGTTAGCAATCAGCCCCAGCATTTT
CDR3 protein: CASRPRVSNQPQHF

V gene: TRBV20-1
clone size: many
J gene: TRBJ2-7
D gene: .
CDR3 DNA: TGCAGTGCTAGAGATGAAAGGTCCCACTACTACGAGCAGTACTTC
CDR3 protein: CSARDERSHYYEQYF

V gene: TRBV5-1
clone size: many
J gene: TRBJ2-1
D gene: TRBD2
CDR3 DNA: TGCGCCAGCAGCTTTAGCGGGGACGGGGATGAGCAGTTCTTC
CDR3 protein: CASSFSGDGDEQFF

V gene: TRBV10-3
clone size: few
J gene: TRBJ1-2
D gene: TRBD1
CDR3 DNA: TGTGCCATCACCCAGGGGGACTATGGCTACACCTTC
CDR3 protein: CAITQGDYGYTF

V gene: TRBV24-1
clone size: many
J gene: TRBJ1-5
D gene: .
CDR3 DNA: TGTGCCACCAGTGGTAATTCCAATCAGCCCCAGCATTTT
CDR3 protein: CATSGNSNQPQHF

V gene: TRBV5-1
clone size: many
J gene: TRBJ2-5
D gene: .
CDR3 DNA: TGCGCCAGCAGCTTGGACAGGCCGGGGATTATGGTCGAGACCCAGTACTTC
CDR3 protein: CASSLDRPGIMVETQYF

V gene: TRBV20-1
clone size: many
J gene: TRBJ2-2
D gene: .
CDR3 DNA: TGCAGTGCTAGGAGGGACCACACCGGGGAGCTGTTTTTT
CDR3 protein: CSARRDHTGELFF

V gene: TRBV24-1
clone size: many
J gene: TRBJ1-4
D gene: .
CDR3 DNA: TGTGCCACCAGTGATCCTCCAAATGAAAAACTGTTTTTT
CDR3 protein: CATSDPPNEKLFF

V gene: TRBV6-5
clone size: .
J gene: TRBJ1-6
D gene: TRBD1
CDR3 DNA: TGTGCCAGCAGTTTAGGACAGGGGGTATTATCCCTCCACTTT
CDR3 protein: CASSLGQGVLSLHF

V gene: TRBV6-2/TRBV6-3
clone size: many
J gene: TRBJ1-1
D gene: TRBD1
CDR3 DNA: TGTGCCAGCAGTCCTACAGGGAGGACAGGGAACACTGAAGCTTTCTTT
CDR3 protein: CASSPTGRTGNTEAFF

V gene: TRBV5-1
clone size: many
J gene: TRBJ1-6
D gene: .
CDR3 DNA: TGCGCCAGCAGCTTGGGTCAGGGTCGGGGATCACCCCTCCACTTT
CDR3 protein: CASSLGQGRGSPLHF

V gene: TRBV11-2
clone size: many
J gene: TRBJ1-2
D gene: .
CDR3 DNA: TGTGCCAGCAGCTTTGCAGGGCTGGATGGCTACACCTTC
CDR3 protein: CASSFAGLDGYTF

V gene: TRBV7-8
clone size: .
J gene: TRBJ2-5
D gene: TRBD1
CDR3 DNA: TGTGCCAGCACACAGGGGAGAGGGGAGACCCAGTACTTC
CDR3 protein: CASTQGRGETQYF

V gene: TRBV3-1
clone size: .
J gene: TRBJ1-1
D gene: .
CDR3 DNA: TGTGCCGGCAGCCAAAAAGAGAACACTGAAGCTTTCTTT
CDR3 protein: CAGSQKENTEAFF

V gene: TRBV20-1
clone size: many
J gene: TRBJ2-7
D gene: TRBD2
CDR3 DNA: TGCAGTGCCCCGCTAGCGGGAGCCTCCTACGAGCAGTACTTC
CDR3 protein: CSAPLAGASYEQYF

V gene: TRBV29-1
clone size: many
J gene: TRBJ1-1
D gene: .
CDR3 DNA: TGCAGCGTTCCCACCCCGGACAGGAACACTGAAGCTTTCTTT
CDR3 protein: CSVPTPDRNTEAFF

V gene: TRBV5-1
clone size: many
J gene: TRBJ1-2
D gene: TRBD1
CDR3 DNA: TGCGCCAGCAGCCGAGGCGGGACAGGGACTTCCTATGGCTACACCTTC
CDR3 protein: CASSRGGTGTSYGYTF

V gene: TRBV7-2
clone size: .
J gene: TRBJ1-1
D gene: TRBD1
CDR3 DNA: TGTGCCAGCAGCTTAGGTTCGGCAGGGGGCTTTTGGACTGAAGCTTTCTTT
CDR3 protein: CASSLGSAGGFWTEAFF

V gene: TRBV28
clone size: many
J gene: TRBJ2-3
D gene: .
CDR3 DNA: TGTGCCAGCAGTCCACTAACGATCACAGATACGCAGTATTTT
CDR3 protein: CASSPLTITDTQYF

V gene: TRBV5-1
clone size: many
J gene: TRBJ2-1
D gene: .
CDR3 DNA: TGCGCCAGCACCCGAACCCTAGGGAATGAGCAGTTCTTC
CDR3 protein: CASTRTLGNEQFF

V gene: TRBV7-2
clone size: few
J gene: TRBJ1-1
D gene: .
CDR3 DNA: TGTGCCAGCAGCTTAAAGCGGGGGCGCACTGAAGCTTTCTTT
CDR3 protein: CASSLKRGRTEAFF

V gene: TRBV6-1
clone size: many
J gene: TRBJ1-1
D gene: .
CDR3 DNA: TGTGCCAGCAAGGGGACTCTGAACACTGAAGCTTTCTTT
CDR3 protein: CASKGTLNTEAFF

V gene: TRBV28
clone size: few
J gene: TRBJ2-5
D gene: .
CDR3 DNA: TGTGCCAGCAGTTTTCAGTACCAAGAGACCCAGTACTTC
CDR3 protein: CASSFQYQETQYF

V gene: TRBV29-1
clone size: many
J gene: TRBJ1-5
D gene: TRBD1
CDR3 DNA: TGCAGCGTCCGATTAGGACAGGGCTACAATCAGCCCCAGCATTTT
CDR3 protein: CSVRLGQGYNQPQHF